This T cell receptor beta chain was documented in a study of blood T cell repertoires in COVID-19. Study summary: Samples came from the United States, Italy and Spain, spanning acute and convalescent COVID-19.

In Seattle, patients joined the study during active infection and were tracked longitudinally. In the original analysis: Using reference gene primer amplification, nucleated cell counts were estimated. Only in-frame clones appear in the TCRdb table, and some are missing; sequencing was by immunoSEQ multiplex PCR. V, J and clone size are those of that table, while D and trimming were read from the DNA. The sample lists roughly 100,000 clones, roughly 87% seen once, with roughly 5.2% in the top ten. This clone has just one count. Per germline, CDR1 SGDLS and CDR2 YYNGEE. The CDR3 length is 17 residues. With V trimmed by 4 bases and J by 0 bases, 12 bases remained unmatched.

The sequencing input was peripheral blood. The chain has TRBV9 and TRBJ1-2; TRBD1 aligns across 7 bases. This TCR was sampled from a woman aged 45-59 years with COVID-19, enrolled during active disease. CDR3 in DNA: TGTGCCAGCAGCTCGAGAGGGTCAGGGGGGACTAACTATGGCTACACCTTC. Protein: CASSSRGSGGTNYGYTF.